The 31 T cell receptor beta chains below come from one sample, sequenced in a study of spatial heterogeneity in lung cancer. The time point was: blood at routine non-recurrence follow-up after resection. Unsorted tumor, nontumor lung tissue or cryopreserved PBMC supplied the whole RNA. TCRdb recomputed calls from the 5' RACE reads with MiXCR, one row per CDR3 protein. The table lists around 110,000 distinct CDR3 sequences, 12% of them singletons. The specimen was PBMCs, collected at follow-up. Every receptor here comes from a male donor with early-stage non-small cell lung cancer.

Many counts were recorded for this clonotype. The V and J genes are TRBV28 and TRBJ1-2; tentatively, D is TRBD1 (6 bases). The germline CDR1 and CDR2 sequences are MDHEN and SYDVKM. With 3 bases removed from V and 7 bases from J, the gap between germline ends came to 30 bases. The CDR3 length is 19 residues. As DNA, the CDR3 is TGTGCCAGCAGTTTTATAATTAATCGGGGACAACTTGTAGAACCTGGCTACACCTTC. Amino acids: CASSFIINRGQLVEPGYTF.

This clonotype was seen many times. V usage is TRBV7-2 and J usage is TRBJ2-3; 7 nucleotides match TRBD1. The CDR3 consists of 14 residues. CDR1 and CDR2 from the germline V gene are SGHTA and FQGNSA. Germline trimming cut 5 bases from V and 2 bases from J; bases unmatched to any gene: 4. CDR3 DNA sequence: TGTGCCAGCAGCCTTGGGACAGACACAGATACGCAGTATTTT. Translation: CASSLGTDTDTQYF.

V and J are TRBV5-1 and TRBJ2-4; D is unclear. The length of the CDR3 is 14 residues. The ends were cut back, 2 bases at V and 0 bases at J, with 6 bases in the middle. Germline CDR1 and CDR2: SGHRS and YFSETQ. This CDR3 reads CASSLTVAKNIQYF. Written as DNA, the CDR3 is TGCGCCAGCAGCTTAACCGTAGCCAAAAACATTCAGTACTTC.

This clonotype was recorded many times. The V gene is TRBV20-1, the J gene TRBJ2-7; 14 nucleotides match TRBD2. This CDR3 comprises 15 residues. The germline gives CDR1 DFQATT, CDR2 SNEGSKA (reference sequence). With 6 bases clipped from V and 0 bases from J, the junction kept 4 bases outside the gene matches. In DNA, the CDR3 is TGCAGTGCGGGGACTAGCGGGGGCTTCTCCTACGAGCAGTACTTC. Amino acid sequence: CSAGTSGGFSYEQYF.

The chain uses TRBV5-6 and TRBJ1-5; no firm D call. This CDR3 spans 13 amino acids. The germline CDR1 and CDR2 sequences are SGHDT and YYEEEE. V dropped 1 base and J dropped 7 bases, with 9 bases sitting between them. CDR3 loop: CASSLRSEQPQHF. In nucleotides, the CDR3 is TGTGCCAGCAGCTTGCGTTCTGAGCAGCCCCAGCATTTT.

The rearrangement links TRBV15 to TRBJ1-5; D might be TRBD1 (5 bases). Germline V lookup: CDR1 LNHNV, CDR2 YYDKDF (reference sequence). V was pared by 1 base and J by 2 bases, with 12 bases between. CDR3 size: 16 residues. The CDR3: CATSRAPTEGNQPQHF. The DNA for the CDR3 is TGTGCCACCAGCAGAGCCCCGACAGAGGGCAATCAGCCCCAGCATTTT.

This clonotype has at least ten counts. The V gene is TRBV20-1, the J gene TRBJ1-5, with a possible D match to TRBD1 (5 bases). The germline gives CDR1 DFQATT, CDR2 SNEGSKA (reference sequence). The CDR3 runs 13 residues. V was shortened by 4 bases and J by 2 bases, with 9 bases between the two germline ends. CDR3: CSATGTRNQPQHF. The CDR3 nucleotides read TGCAGTGCTACCGGGACTCGCAATCAGCCCCAGCATTTT.

This chain links TRBV6-2 or TRBV6-3 with TRBJ1-1; D unresolved. V was shortened by 5 bases and J by 5 bases, with 15 bases between the two germline ends. The CDR3 length is 14 residues. Per the germline V gene, CDR1 is MNHEY and CDR2 is SVGEGT. This CDR3 is CASSPADMRTEAFF. The CDR3 nucleotides are TGTGCCAGCAGTCCTGCTGACATGAGGACTGAAGCTTTCTTT.

This clonotype has ten or more counts. The J gene is TRBJ2-7, the V gene TRBV12-3 or TRBV12-4; D not resolved. The CDR3 is 11 residues long. V was clipped by 6 bases and J by 6 bases, with 9 bases between them. The CDR3 DNA sequence: TGTGCCAGCAGCCTCGTTGGCGAGCAGTACTTC. It is translated as CASSLVGEQYF.

This chain uses TRBV20-1 with TRBJ1-2; perhaps TRBD1 as D (6 bases). The germline gives CDR1 DFQATT, CDR2 SNEGSKA (reference sequence). This CDR3 is built from 13 residues. V was trimmed by 1 base and J by 8 bases, leaving 14 bases between them. The CDR3 sequence: CSARVSSGGGYTF. As DNA, the CDR3 is TGCAGTGCTAGAGTGTCTTCTGGGGGCGGCTACACCTTC.

The gene calls are TRBV5-5 and TRBJ1-5; 7 nucleotides line up with TRBD1. The CDR3 consists of 17 residues. Germline V lookup: CDR1 SGHKS, CDR2 YYEKEE (reference sequence). J lost 7 bases, V lost 1 base, and 14 bases had no gene match. This CDR3 reads CASSLMGDRAGLQPQHF. The CDR3 DNA follows: TGTGCCAGCAGCTTGATGGGCGACAGGGCTGGATTACAGCCCCAGCATTTT.

The chain employs TRBV5-4 and TRBJ1-4; D uncertain. The CDR3 has 15 amino acids. V lost 4 bases, J lost 3 bases, and 13 bases lay in between. Germline V gene data show CDR1 as SGHNT and CDR2 as YYREEE (reference sequence). The CDR3 DNA reads TGTGCCAGCAGCCGCGGAGGGCAGGCTAATGAAAAACTGTTTTTT. Residues: CASSRGGQANEKLFF.

This clonotype was found a few times. The chain couples TRBV3-1 to TRBJ2-7; 12 positions agree with TRBD2. CDR3 length: 15 amino acids. J was trimmed by 6 bases and V by 6 bases; bases with no gene match: 9. Germline V CDR1 and CDR2: LGHDT, YNNKEL (reference sequence). CDR3: CASSHRTSGAGEQYF. The CDR3 DNA is TGTGCCAGCAGTCATCGGACTAGCGGGGCTGGCGAGCAGTACTTC.

This clonotype was observed a handful of times. The genes are TRBV19 and TRBJ2-7; TRBD2 agrees at 7 bases. This CDR3 contains 16 residues. V was pared by 3 bases and J by 2 bases, with 10 bases of the junction left unmatched. The germline gives CDR1 LNHDA, CDR2 SQIVND (reference sequence). The CDR3 DNA is TGTGCCAGTAGTATTCACGAGCGGGGTCCAACCTACGAGCAGTACTTC. Its translation is CASSIHERGPTYEQYF.

This chain uses TRBV5-1 with TRBJ2-2; D may be TRBD1 (5 bases). There are 15 residues in the CDR3. With 4 bases removed from V and 5 bases from J, the gap between germline ends came to 15 bases. Germline V gene lookup returns CDR1 SGHRS and CDR2 YFSETQ. As DNA, the CDR3 is TGCGCCAGCAGCCCGACCGCAGGGCGAACCGGGGAGCTGTTTTTT. This sequence encodes CASSPTAGRTGELFF.

There are a few counts of this clonotype. The chain has TRBV6-2 or TRBV6-3 and TRBJ2-7; D may be TRBD1 (6 bases). CDR1 is MNHEY and CDR2 is SVGEGT in the germline V gene. The CDR3 totals 12 residues. Trimming cost V 6 bases and J 4 bases, with 10 bases left between them. The CDR3 region has the DNA TGTGCCAGCAGACGGACAGAGTACGAGCAGTACTTC. Translation gives CASRRTEYEQYF.

The V and J genes are TRBV5-1 and TRBJ2-1; TRBD2 agrees at 11 bases. This CDR3 region has 16 residues. V lost 4 bases and J lost 1; bases outside the gene matches: 4. Germline-derived CDR1 and CDR2 are SGHRS and YFSETQ. The CDR3 sequence: CASSMASGGSYNEQFF. CDR3 sequence (DNA): TGCGCCAGCAGCATGGCTAGCGGGGGGTCCTACAATGAGCAGTTCTTC.

The rearrangement joins TRBV20-1 to TRBJ2-7, with 9 bases lining up with TRBD2. Germline-derived CDR1 and CDR2 are DFQATT and SNEGSKA (reference sequence). This CDR3 spans 17 amino acids. Trimming at V came to 1 base and at J to 6 bases, leaving 16 bases not matched to a gene. CDR3 sequence reads: CSARVPRRASGDTEQYF. In DNA, the CDR3 is TGCAGTGCTAGAGTCCCTCGCCGGGCTAGCGGGGATACCGAGCAGTACTTC.

This clonotype was seen a handful of times. V and J are TRBV27 and TRBJ1-1; no definite D call. This CDR3 has 14 amino acids. Germline values: CDR1 MNHEY, CDR2 SMNVEV (reference sequence). V was trimmed by 6 bases and J by 6 bases, leaving 17 bases between them. The CDR3: CASRQFPLNSEAFF. As DNA, the CDR3 is TGTGCCAGCAGACAATTCCCCCTTAATTCTGAAGCTTTCTTT.

This clonotype came up a few times. CDR3 DNA sequence: TGTGCCATCAGTAGTGAGAACTATGGCTACACCTTC. It specifies CAISSENYGYTF. The genes are TRBV10-3 and TRBJ1-2; D is ambiguous. The V and J ends lost 5 bases and 2 bases respectively, with 6 bases between them. Germline V CDR1 and CDR2: ENHRY, SYGVKD. The CDR3 extends over 12 amino acids.

This clonotype was found a few times. The chain combines TRBV20-1 with TRBJ1-5; no firm D call. The V gene lost 6 bases and the J gene lost 1 base, with 16 bases spanning the gap. The CDR3 runs 15 residues. The germline V gene encodes CDR1 DFQATT and CDR2 SNEGSKA (reference sequence). The DNA of the CDR3 is TGCAGTGCCCATATCGGGCAGAAAAGCAATCAGCCCCAGCATTTT. It is translated as CSAHIGQKSNQPQHF.

V is TRBV12-3 or TRBV12-4 and J is TRBJ2-7; D is undetermined. V lost 6 bases, J lost 2 bases, and 17 bases lay in between. The CDR3 has 15 residues. The CDR3 DNA is TGTGCCAGCAGCTATGGCCAGGCTAGACCCTACGAGCAGTACTTC. This codes for CASSYGQARPYEQYF.

The V gene is TRBV13, the J gene TRBJ2-7, with 7 bases matching TRBD1. Germline-derived CDR1 and CDR2 are PRHDT and FYEKMQ (reference sequence). The CDR3 spans 12 residues. J was trimmed by 6 bases and V by 5 bases; bases with no gene match: 4. As DNA, the CDR3 is TGTGCCAGCAGCAAAGAGGGGGCCGAGCAGTACTTC. It yields the protein CASSKEGAEQYF.

This clonotype was found many times. The rearrangement joins TRBV28 to TRBJ1-2; unclear D gene. In germline, CDR1 is MDHEN, CDR2 SYDVKM. The CDR3 contains 12 residues. Trimming left V 3 bases short and J 7 bases short, with 9 bases between. CDR3 in DNA: TGTGCCAGCAGTTTCAAGGGATCTGGCTACACCTTC. Encoded protein: CASSFKGSGYTF.

In this sample, this clonotype turned up a few times. V gene TRBV5-1 combines with J gene TRBJ2-3; the match to TRBD2 covers 10 bases. Germline V CDR1 and CDR2: SGHRS, YFSETQ. The CDR3 runs 13 residues. The V gene end was trimmed by 9 bases and the J gene end by 2 bases; junction bases not matched to a gene: 3. The CDR3 DNA follows: TGCGCCACAGGACTAGCGGACACAGATACGCAGTATTTT. As protein: CATGLADTDTQYF.

The chain couples TRBV6-5 to TRBJ2-6; no definite D call. Germline V gene sequence: CDR1 MNHEY, CDR2 SVGAGI. Trimming stripped 6 bases from V and 0 bases from J, with 9 bases between. The CDR3 length is 15 residues. CDR3 residues: CASRPQVSGANVLTF. CDR3 sequence (DNA): TGTGCCAGCAGACCTCAGGTCTCTGGGGCCAACGTCCTGACTTTC.

This clonotype was detected many times. V is TRBV11-2 and J is TRBJ2-7; no clear D gene. Germline V gene sequence: CDR1 SGHAT, CDR2 FQNNGV. This CDR3 has 13 residues. V was pared by 5 bases and J by 6 bases, with 14 bases between. CDR3 nucleotides: TGTGCCAGCAGCCCGAAATACGTTGCCGAGCAGTACTTC. Translated: CASSPKYVAEQYF.

V gene TRBV24-1 combines with J gene TRBJ2-1; D not resolved. Germline CDR1 reads KGHDR; CDR2 reads SFDVKD. V was clipped by 6 bases and J by 6 bases, with 17 bases between them. The CDR3 length is 15 residues. The CDR3, as DNA: TGTGCCACCAGTCAAACTGACCGGGCCACCAATGAGCAGTTCTTC. This gives the protein CATSQTDRATNEQFF.

This clonotype was detected only a few times. This chain uses TRBV28 with TRBJ2-3; D is possibly TRBD1 (6 bases). Germline-derived CDR1 and CDR2 are MDHEN and SYDVKM. The CDR3 length is 15 residues. V lost 2 bases and J lost 2, with 11 bases in between. CDR3 coding DNA: TGTGCCAGCAGTTTAAGAGGGGGTCCCACAGATACGCAGTATTTT. The encoded protein is CASSLRGGPTDTQYF.

This clonotype showed up many times. V usage is TRBV20-1 and J usage is TRBJ1-6; 7 bases fit TRBD1. Germline CDR1 and CDR2: DFQATT and SNEGSKA (reference sequence). This CDR3 region has 16 residues. With V trimmed by 3 bases and J by 9 bases, 14 bases remained unmatched. The CDR3: CSASRRSAGGLSPLHF. CDR3 nucleotide sequence: TGCAGTGCTAGTCGTCGTTCGGCAGGGGGTCTTTCACCCCTCCACTTT.

This clonotype was counted once. The chain joins TRBV11-2 to TRBJ1-6, with 7 bases fitting TRBD1. Trimming removed 7 bases from V and 0 bases from J; junction bases left unmatched: 6. The CDR3 runs 16 residues. Germline values: CDR1 SGHAT, CDR2 FQNNGV. CDR3 in DNA: TGTGCCAGCACCCTGACAGGGAGCTCCTATAATTCACCCCTCCACTTT. Protein: CASTLTGSSYNSPLHF.